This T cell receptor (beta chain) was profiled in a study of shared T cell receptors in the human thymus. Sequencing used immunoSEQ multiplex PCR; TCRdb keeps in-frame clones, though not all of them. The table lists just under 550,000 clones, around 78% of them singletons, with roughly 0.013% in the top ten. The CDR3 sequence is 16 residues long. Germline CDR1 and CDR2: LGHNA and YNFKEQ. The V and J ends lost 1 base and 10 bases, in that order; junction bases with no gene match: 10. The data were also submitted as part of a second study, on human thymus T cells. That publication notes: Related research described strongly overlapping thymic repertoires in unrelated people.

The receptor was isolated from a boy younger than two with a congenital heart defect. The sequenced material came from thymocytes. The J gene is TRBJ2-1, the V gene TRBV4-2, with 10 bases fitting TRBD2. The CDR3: CASSQASRTSGLEQFF. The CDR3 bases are TGTGCCAGCAGCCAAGCGTCCAGGACTAGCGGTCTCGAGCAGTTCTTC.